Below are 23 T cell receptor beta chains sequenced from a single sample in a study of T cells in Graves' hyperthyroidism and ophthalmopathy. RNA transcripts gave rise to amplified TCR beta CDR3 regions. With the HTBI primer set, the TCR CDR3 went through a first round of RT-PCR. TCRdb re-called the multiplex PCR reads through MiXCR, storing one row per CDR3 protein. The table records some 740,000 distinct CDR3 sequences, around 15% of them present only once. The specimen was blood. Source of these receptors: a young woman with Graves' hyperthyroidism.

The chain links TRBV30 to TRBJ2-5; 9 nucleotides align to TRBD2. J was trimmed by 2 bases and V by 5 bases; bases with no gene match: 9. Germline V gene sequence: CDR1 GTSNPN, CDR2 SVGIG (reference sequence). CDR3 length: 15 amino acids. CDR3 nucleotides: TGTGCCTGGGGTAAAGGGCTAGCGGGACAAGAGACCCAGTACTTC. Its translation: CAWGKGLAGQETQYF.

This clonotype was observed a handful of times. The chain has TRBV6-1 and TRBJ1-1, with D possibly TRBD1 on 6 matching bases. The V end lost 11 bases, the J end lost 2 bases, and 12 bases lay between the germline ends. Germline V gives CDR1 MNHNS, CDR2 SASEGT. The CDR3 is 12 residues long. CDR3 bases: TGTGCCGGCGCACAGGGCAACACTGAAGCTTTCTTT. Amino acid sequence: CAGAQGNTEAFF.

This chain links TRBV12-3 or TRBV12-4 with TRBJ1-4, with D maybe TRBD1 (5 bases). Trimming shortened V by 6 bases and J by 8 bases, and 16 bases separated the two germline ends. There are 14 residues in the CDR3. CDR3 amino acids: CASSQGASQEKLFF. The CDR3 DNA reads TGTGCCAGCAGCCAGGGAGCGAGTCAGGAAAAACTGTTTTTT.

This chain uses TRBV20-1 with TRBJ2-7; D possibly corresponds to TRBD2 (5 bases). Trimming removed 5 bases from V and 0 bases from J, with 8 bases in between. The CDR3 spans 12 residues. Germline-derived CDR1 and CDR2 are DFQATT and SNEGSKA (reference sequence). The CDR3 reads CSAVGVSYEQYF. CDR3 DNA sequence: TGCAGTGCTGTCGGGGTCTCCTACGAGCAGTACTTC.

V usage is TRBV7-9 and J usage is TRBJ2-1, with 7 positions matching TRBD2. The CDR3 extends over 13 amino acids. The junction had 7 bases not matched to a gene; V was cut back by 5 bases and J by 9 bases. The V gene's germline CDR1 is SEHNR and CDR2 FQNEAQ (reference sequence). The DNA of the CDR3 is TGTGCCAGCAGCGTCGGGACTATCGGTGAGCAGTTCTTC. Amino acids: CASSVGTIGEQFF.

The chain recombines TRBV7-6 with TRBJ1-1; D perhaps matches TRBD1 (6 bases). Looked up from germline, CDR1 is SGHVS and CDR2 is FNYEAQ. V dropped 1 base and J dropped 4 bases, with 19 bases sitting between them. The CDR3 is made up of 17 amino acids. CDR3 sequence: CASSLGTGIVFGTEAFF. CDR3 bases: TGTGCCAGCAGCTTAGGCACAGGGATTGTTTTCGGCACTGAAGCTTTCTTT.

This clonotype was picked up many times. This chain connects TRBV11-3 to TRBJ2-7; 9 bases are a match to TRBD2. CDR3 length equals 14 residues. V gave up 5 bases and J gave up 2 bases; unmatched junction bases: 4. CDR1 and CDR2 (germline): SGHNT, YENEEA. CDR3 coding DNA: TGTGCCAGCAGCGCGGGAGGGGAAGCCTACGAGCAGTACTTC. As protein: CASSAGGEAYEQYF.

This clonotype was seen a few times. The V and J genes are TRBV6-2 or TRBV6-3 and TRBJ2-7, with D perhaps matching TRBD1 or TRBD2 (6 bases each). V lost 4 bases and J 0 bases, leaving 25 bases between the germline ends. The CDR3 length is 19 residues. Germline V gene data show CDR1 as MNHEY and CDR2 as SVGEGT. The chain's CDR3 is CASSSEFPEGGILSYEQYF. CDR3 nucleotide sequence: TGTGCCAGCAGTTCCGAATTTCCCGAGGGGGGAATCCTCTCCTACGAGCAGTACTTC.

This clonotype has just a few counts. V usage is TRBV2 and J usage is TRBJ2-7; D is perhaps TRBD2 (6 bases). Trimming took off 5 bases at V and 1 base at J, with 21 bases between the two ends. In germline, CDR1 is SNHLY, CDR2 FYNNEI. This CDR3 spans 17 amino acids. The CDR3 nucleotides read TGTGCCAGCAGTCGGATTTTTATGGGGACTGGTTCCTACGAGCAGTACTTC. Amino acids: CASSRIFMGTGSYEQYF.

This clonotype turned up a few times. The chain combines TRBV20-1 with TRBJ1-5; D might be TRBD1 (5 bases). Per the germline V gene, CDR1 is DFQATT and CDR2 is SNEGSKA (reference sequence). This CDR3 comprises 15 residues. The ends were cut back, 2 bases at V and 0 bases at J, with 11 bases in the middle. DNA of the CDR3: TGCAGTGCTAGACTTGGGACGGTTAGCAATCAGCCCCAGCATTTT. Protein product: CSARLGTVSNQPQHF.

Many counts were recorded for this clonotype. The V call is TRBV5-1, the J call TRBJ1-1; D unresolved. V was pared by 1 base and J by 1 base, with 8 bases between. CDR1 is SGHRS, CDR2 YFSETQ, per germline. This CDR3 is built from 14 residues. Here the CDR3 DNA reads TGCGCCAGCAGCTTGCTGGACCAGAACACTGAAGCTTTCTTT. As protein: CASSLLDQNTEAFF.

Ten or more counts support this clonotype. V usage is TRBV11-2 and J usage is TRBJ2-1; 10 bases align to TRBD2. The CDR3 totals 14 residues. The germline CDR1 and CDR2 sequences are SGHAT and FQNNGV. Germline trimming cut 4 bases from V and 6 bases from J; bases unmatched to any gene: 3. The CDR3: CASSYTSGINEQFF. CDR3 bases: TGTGCCAGCAGCTATACTAGCGGGATCAATGAGCAGTTCTTC. Full variable domain (missing parts from reference TRBV11-2 and TRBJ2-1): EAGVAQSPRYKIIEKRQSVAFWCNPISGHATLYWYQQILGQGPKLLIQFQNNGVVDDSQLPKDRFSAERLKGVDSTLKIQPAKLEDSAVYLCASSYTSGINEQFFGPGTRLTVL.

The table lists this clonotype with many counts. The gene calls are TRBV12-3 or TRBV12-4 and TRBJ2-1; 13 bases are shared with TRBD2. The J segment lost 7 bases and the V segment lost 6 bases, leaving 18 bases of the junction unmatched. The CDR3 sequence is 19 residues long. The DNA of the CDR3 is TGTGCCAGCAGGGGGGAAAAAGGCGGACTAGCGGGAGTGGTGAATGAGCAGTTCTTC. It is translated as CASRGEKGGLAGVVNEQFF.

In this sample, this clonotype turned up many times. The chain combines TRBV3-1 with TRBJ2-7; either TRBD1 or TRBD2 may fit D (5 bases each). In germline, CDR1 is LGHDT, CDR2 YNNKEL (reference sequence). The germline V and J ends were trimmed by 1 base and 2 bases, with 12 bases remaining between them. This CDR3 contains 15 residues. The CDR3 reads CASSQVEGQPYEQYF. CDR3 bases: TGTGCCAGCAGCCAAGTTGAGGGGCAACCCTACGAGCAGTACTTC.

This clonotype was recorded a few times. This sequence joins TRBV6-1 and TRBJ2-1; D uncertain. The CDR3 contains 16 residues. Trimming shortened V by 6 bases and J by 4 bases, and 19 bases separated the two germline ends. Germline values: CDR1 MNHNS, CDR2 SASEGT. CDR3 DNA sequence: TGTGCCAGCAGCCACCGAACCGGCCTTGGGTACAATGAGCAGTTCTTC. Amino acids: CASSHRTGLGYNEQFF.

This clonotype came up many times. The chain joins TRBV3-1 to TRBJ1-6, with D hard to call. V lost 1 base and J 10 bases, leaving 11 bases between the germline ends. The CDR3 is 14 amino acids. CDR1 and CDR2 from the germline V gene are LGHDT and YNNKEL (reference sequence). CDR3 protein: CASSQGSINSPLHF. In nucleotides, the CDR3 is TGTGCCAGCAGCCAAGGCTCCATAAACTCACCCCTCCACTTT.

This clonotype was seen a handful of times. This chain connects TRBV20-1 to TRBJ1-2; D not certain. The CDR3 is 15 residues long. Trimming removed 0 bases at V and 4 bases at J, with 15 bases between. CDR1 and CDR2 from the germline V gene are DFQATT and SNEGSKA (reference sequence). The CDR3 region is CSARDKRLGIYGYTF. The CDR3 DNA is TGCAGTGCTAGAGATAAACGGCTCGGCATCTATGGCTACACCTTC.

In this sample, this clonotype turned up many times. The chain joins TRBV6-1 to TRBJ1-2; TRBD1 might be the D (5 bases). CDR1 MNHNS and CDR2 SASEGT come from the germline V gene. The germline V and J ends were trimmed by 6 bases and 2 bases, with 7 bases remaining between them. This CDR3 comprises 12 residues. The CDR3 here is CASRRQNYGYTF. In nucleotides, the CDR3 is TGTGCCAGCAGGCGACAGAACTATGGCTACACCTTC.

This clonotype has just a few counts. The J gene is TRBJ1-5, the V gene TRBV19; D uncertain. CDR3 size: 15 residues. V lost 6 bases and J lost 0, with 12 bases in between. CDR1 and CDR2 (germline): LNHDA, SQIVND (reference sequence). CDR3 residues: CASSPPDYSNQPQHF. The CDR3 bases are TGTGCCAGTAGCCCCCCAGATTATAGCAATCAGCCCCAGCATTTT.

V usage is TRBV6-1 and J usage is TRBJ1-2, with D unresolved. This CDR3 has 12 residues. Germline lookup yields CDR1 MNHNS and CDR2 SASEGT. With 5 bases removed from V and 6 bases from J, the gap between germline ends came to 10 bases. The CDR3 nucleotides read TGTGCCAGCAGTCAGAGACCCGATGGCTACACCTTC. Its protein is CASSQRPDGYTF.

V usage is TRBV5-5 and J usage is TRBJ1-2; TRBD1 might be the D (5 bases). V was trimmed by 4 bases and J by 0 bases, leaving 13 bases between them. Germline V gene sequence: CDR1 SGHKS, CDR2 YYEKEE (reference sequence). This CDR3 has 15 amino acids. The DNA of the CDR3 is TGTGCCAGCAGCCAAGGGGCCCAGACTAACTATGGCTACACCTTC. Translation: CASSQGAQTNYGYTF.

The J gene is TRBJ2-3, the V gene TRBV7-3; 10 positions match TRBD1. The V segment lost 5 bases and the J segment 8 bases; nucleotides outside the gene matches: 10. The CDR3 covers 15 residues. Germline CDR1 is SGHTA and CDR2 is FQGTGA. CDR3 in amino acids: CASSQGQGPRGTQYF. CDR3 nucleotides: TGTGCCAGCAGCCAGGGACAGGGGCCCCGTGGTACGCAGTATTTT.

This clonotype was found many times. The chain has TRBV24-1 and TRBJ2-1; 10 nucleotides match TRBD2. Germline lookup yields CDR1 KGHDR and CDR2 SFDVKD. The CDR3 covers 19 residues. V was pared by 0 bases and J by 0 bases, with 7 bases of the junction left unmatched. CDR3 loop: CATSDLATSGIRSYNEQFF. Written as DNA, the CDR3 is TGTGCCACCAGTGATTTGGCCACTAGCGGGATCCGCTCCTACAATGAGCAGTTCTTC.